This T cell receptor beta chain was captured in a study of blood T cell repertoires in COVID-19. Background on the study: Samples of COVID-19 (acute and convalescent) were obtained from the United States, Italy and Spain. Nucleic acid was either cDNA or gDNA, and it came from T cells, B-cell-depleted T cells, or PBMCs.

In the original processing: Amplification with reference gene primers provided the estimates of nucleated cell counts. The protocol was immunoSEQ multiplex PCR, while the TCRdb copy is restricted to in-frame clones and leaves out a portion. V and J calls and clone size are copied from that table; D and trimming were computed from the DNA. Of 65,000 to 85,000 clones in the sample, more than 80% were seen once. The sample comprised peripheral blood. This receptor was taken from a woman aged 60-75 years with acute or convalescent COVID-19.

The CDR3: CSVRDSWGGEGTNGYTF. The DNA of the CDR3 is TGCAGCGTTCGTGACAGCTGGGGGGGAGAGGGGACTAATGGCTACACCTTC. The gene calls are TRBV29-1 and TRBJ1-2, with a weak D call TRBD1 (5 bases). The CDR3 has 17 residues. With 5 bases removed from V and 6 bases from J, the gap between germline ends came to 28 bases. From germline, CDR1 is SQVTM and CDR2 ANQGSEA.